This is a list of T cell receptor beta chains from one sample in a study of blood T cell repertoires in COVID-19. The assay was immunoSEQ multiplex PCR, and TCRdb's table has in-frame clones only and misses some. The repertoire has fewer than 40,000 clones, 65% to 90% of them found once; the top ten carry 8% to 10%. The sequencing sample was made of peripheral blood. The receptor set was obtained from a human donor in a cohort sampled during active COVID-19. Both conserved end residues are part of each CDR3. Each record gives: V gene, D gene, clone size, J gene, CDR3 DNA, CDR3 protein. A D gene is named only where the DNA matches it firmly. Where a row states a size, it is once, few, many or the class of an expanded clone; other rows omit it.

v_call: TRBV19; d_call: TRBD1; clone_size: NA; j_call: TRBJ2-1; cdr3_nt: TGTGCCAGTAGTAGCCGACAGGGGGGTAAAAATGAGCAGTTCTTC; cdr3_aa: CASSSRQGGKNEQFF
v_call: TRBV3-1/TRBV3-2; d_call: NA; clone_size: NA; j_call: TRBJ1-6; cdr3_nt: TGTGCCAGCAGCCAAGGGCAGGCAAATTCACCCCTCCACTTT; cdr3_aa: CASSQGQANSPLHF
v_call: TRBV27; d_call: TRBD1; clone_size: NA; j_call: TRBJ2-5; cdr3_nt: TGTGCCAGCAGTGCCGGGACAGGGAAAAAGACCCAGTACTTC; cdr3_aa: CASSAGTGKKTQYF
v_call: TRBV11-2; d_call: TRBD1; clone_size: NA; j_call: TRBJ2-5; cdr3_nt: TGTGCCAGCAGCCCCTTCCGGGACAGGGATCGGGAGACCCAGTACTTC; cdr3_aa: CASSPFRDRDRETQYF
v_call: TRBV5-4; d_call: TRBD2; clone_size: NA; j_call: TRBJ2-7; cdr3_nt: TGTGCCAGCAGCTTGGTAGGTAGCGGGGTTTACGAGCAGTACTTC; cdr3_aa: CASSLVGSGVYEQYF
v_call: TRBV6-1; d_call: TRBD2; clone_size: once; j_call: TRBJ2-7; cdr3_nt: TGTGCCAGCAGTGAAGGGACTAGCGGGGGAAACGAGCAGTACTTC; cdr3_aa: CASSEGTSGGNEQYF
v_call: TRBV5-5; d_call: NA; clone_size: NA; j_call: TRBJ1-1; cdr3_nt: TGTGCCAGCAGCTCGGAGCGACTAAACACTGAAGCTTTCTTT; cdr3_aa: CASSSERLNTEAFF
v_call: TRBV12-3/TRBV12-4; d_call: NA; clone_size: NA; j_call: TRBJ1-1; cdr3_nt: TGTGCCAGCACTTTCAGGGGAACCACTGAAGCTTTCTTT; cdr3_aa: CASTFRGTTEAFF
v_call: TRBV2; d_call: NA; clone_size: NA; j_call: TRBJ2-5; cdr3_nt: TGTGCCAGCAGTGAAGTCCCTAGTAACCAAGAGACCCAGTACTTC; cdr3_aa: CASSEVPSNQETQYF
v_call: TRBV4-1; d_call: TRBD2; clone_size: once; j_call: TRBJ2-1; cdr3_nt: TGCGCCAGCAGCCCTCGGACTAGCGGGGGGGCACTCAATGAGCAGTTCTTC; cdr3_aa: CASSPRTSGGALNEQFF
v_call: TRBV7-2; d_call: NA; clone_size: NA; j_call: TRBJ1-1; cdr3_nt: TGTGCCAGCAGCTTATTAATCTCGGTGAACACTGAAGCTTTCTTT; cdr3_aa: CASSLLISVNTEAFF
v_call: TRBV6-5; d_call: NA; clone_size: once; j_call: TRBJ2-3; cdr3_nt: TGTGCCAGCAGGTTAGCGGGCACAGATACGCAGTATTTT; cdr3_aa: CASRLAGTDTQYF
v_call: TRBV30; d_call: NA; clone_size: NA; j_call: TRBJ1-5; cdr3_nt: TGTGCCTGGAGTGGAGGCAGGGGCATAAATCAGCCCCAGCATTTT; cdr3_aa: CAWSGGRGINQPQHF
v_call: TRBV2; d_call: TRBD1; clone_size: NA; j_call: TRBJ1-2; cdr3_nt: TGTGCCAGCAGTTCCGGACAGGGAGCTAACTATGGCTACACCTTC; cdr3_aa: CASSSGQGANYGYTF
v_call: TRBV5-6; d_call: NA; clone_size: NA; j_call: TRBJ1-6; cdr3_nt: TGTGCCAGCAGCTTGGATTCCCTAGCGGCATTGGGGCATAATTCACCCCTCCACTTT; cdr3_aa: CASSLDSLAALGHNSPLHF
v_call: TRBV19; d_call: NA; clone_size: NA; j_call: TRBJ1-4; cdr3_nt: TGTGCCAGTAGTATAGTCACCGGGACTCCGTGGGAAAAACTGTTTTTT; cdr3_aa: CASSIVTGTPWEKLFF
v_call: TRBV5-4; d_call: TRBD1; clone_size: NA; j_call: TRBJ1-1; cdr3_nt: TGTGCCAGCAGCCCCCGGGACAGGGGGCCTGGTACTGAAGCTTTCTTT; cdr3_aa: CASSPRDRGPGTEAFF
v_call: TRBV11-2; d_call: TRBD2; clone_size: NA; j_call: TRBJ2-1; cdr3_nt: TGTGCCAGCATCCCCGGGGGGTTGAGCGGGAGGTTTATAAATGAGCAGTTCTTC; cdr3_aa: CASIPGGLSGRFINEQFF
v_call: TRBV6-5; d_call: NA; clone_size: NA; j_call: TRBJ1-1; cdr3_nt: TGTGCCAGCAACCGGGGAGCGAACACTGAAGCTTTCTTT; cdr3_aa: CASNRGANTEAFF
v_call: TRBV4-1; d_call: TRBD2; clone_size: NA; j_call: TRBJ2-1; cdr3_nt: TGCGCCAGCAGCCAAGACGAAAATAGCGGGAGCCCCAAGGGGCAGTTCTTC; cdr3_aa: CASSQDENSGSPKGQFF
v_call: TRBV6-5; d_call: NA; clone_size: NA; j_call: TRBJ2-2; cdr3_nt: TGTGCCAGCAGATTCACTAGGGTTGCCGGGGAGCTGTTTTTT; cdr3_aa: CASRFTRVAGELFF
v_call: TRBV19; d_call: TRBD1; clone_size: NA; j_call: TRBJ1-2; cdr3_nt: TGTGCCAGTAGTATCAGCGGGACAGGGACCTTCTATGGCTACACCTTC; cdr3_aa: CASSISGTGTFYGYTF
v_call: TRBV6-5; d_call: NA; clone_size: NA; j_call: TRBJ1-2; cdr3_nt: TGTGCCAGCAAGAGAGAAGTGGATGGCTACACCTTC; cdr3_aa: CASKREVDGYTF
v_call: TRBV4-2; d_call: TRBD1; clone_size: NA; j_call: TRBJ1-6; cdr3_nt: TGTGCCAGCAGCCCGGCCGACAGGGAGAATCTCTCACCCCTCCACTTT; cdr3_aa: CASSPADRENLSPLHF
v_call: TRBV7-3; d_call: TRBD2; clone_size: NA; j_call: TRBJ2-2; cdr3_nt: TGTGCCAGCAGCTTAGGGTCTAGCGGGGTCCTCGGAACCGGGGAGCTGTTTTTT; cdr3_aa: CASSLGSSGVLGTGELFF
v_call: TRBV2; d_call: NA; clone_size: NA; j_call: TRBJ1-3; cdr3_nt: TGTGCCAGCAGTGCCGAGGCCCGCTCTGGAAACACCATATATTTT; cdr3_aa: CASSAEARSGNTIYF
v_call: TRBV19; d_call: NA; clone_size: once; j_call: TRBJ2-7; cdr3_nt: TGTGCCAGTAGTCCCGACGACAGGTCCCTGTACGAGCAGTACTTC; cdr3_aa: CASSPDDRSLYEQYF
v_call: TRBV14; d_call: TRBD1; clone_size: NA; j_call: TRBJ1-4; cdr3_nt: TGTGCCAGCAGCCCTCCCGGGACAGGCCAGGGAAAACTGTTTTTT; cdr3_aa: CASSPPGTGQGKLFF
v_call: TRBV29-1; d_call: NA; clone_size: once; j_call: TRBJ1-1; cdr3_nt: TGCAGCGTTATAGACACCTGGAACACTGAAGCTTTCTTT; cdr3_aa: CSVIDTWNTEAFF
v_call: TRBV5-6; d_call: NA; clone_size: NA; j_call: TRBJ1-2; cdr3_nt: TGTGCCAGCAGCTTGGGGACATCGGCTAACTATGGCTACACCTTC; cdr3_aa: CASSLGTSANYGYTF
v_call: TRBV5-4; d_call: NA; clone_size: NA; j_call: TRBJ1-3; cdr3_nt: TGTGCCAGCAGCCTGGACTCAAACCCTGGAAACACCATATATTTT; cdr3_aa: CASSLDSNPGNTIYF
v_call: TRBV10-3; d_call: NA; clone_size: few; j_call: TRBJ1-4; cdr3_nt: TGTGCCATCAGCCCTACAGGGCTAAATGAAAAACTGTTTTTT; cdr3_aa: CAISPTGLNEKLFF
v_call: TRBV3-1/TRBV3-2; d_call: TRBD2; clone_size: once; j_call: TRBJ2-4; cdr3_nt: TGTGCCAGCAGCCTGGAGGGGAGGGTAGCCAAAAACATTCAGTACTTC; cdr3_aa: CASSLEGRVAKNIQYF
v_call: TRBV9; d_call: TRBD2; clone_size: NA; j_call: TRBJ2-5; cdr3_nt: TGTGCCAGCAGCGTAGCGGGGGGGGAGACCCAGTACTTC; cdr3_aa: CASSVAGGETQYF
v_call: TRBV6-2/TRBV6-3; d_call: TRBD1; clone_size: NA; j_call: TRBJ2-6; cdr3_nt: TGTGCCAGCAGTTACTCTTATGCCGGACAGGGGGCCTCCACTGGGGCCAACGTCCTGACTTTC; cdr3_aa: CASSYSYAGQGASTGANVLTF
v_call: TRBV11-2; d_call: TRBD1; clone_size: NA; j_call: TRBJ2-4; cdr3_nt: TGTGCCAGCAGCACCACCCTTACAGGGGGCAAAAACATTCAGTACTTC; cdr3_aa: CASSTTLTGGKNIQYF
v_call: TRBV3-1/TRBV3-2; d_call: NA; clone_size: NA; j_call: TRBJ2-3; cdr3_nt: TGTGCCAGCAGCCAAGGGGGGGCAGATACGCAGTATTTT; cdr3_aa: CASSQGGADTQYF
v_call: TRBV4-3; d_call: NA; clone_size: NA; j_call: TRBJ2-2; cdr3_nt: TGCGCCAGCAGCCAAGATGTAGAGAGACTGGAGCTGTTTTTT; cdr3_aa: CASSQDVERLELFF
v_call: TRBV19; d_call: NA; clone_size: NA; j_call: TRBJ2-7; cdr3_nt: TGTGCCAGTAGTCCTCGACAGAGTACCTACGAGCAGTACTTC; cdr3_aa: CASSPRQSTYEQYF
v_call: TRBV30; d_call: NA; clone_size: NA; j_call: TRBJ2-5; cdr3_nt: TGTGCCTGGAGTGTACCAGGGGCGCGAGAGACCCAGTACTTC; cdr3_aa: CAWSVPGARETQYF
v_call: TRBV18; d_call: TRBD1; clone_size: NA; j_call: TRBJ2-3; cdr3_nt: TGTGCCAGCTCACCCCTCATCCGGGACAGGGGCGCAGATACGCAGTATTTT; cdr3_aa: CASSPLIRDRGADTQYF
v_call: TRBV5-6; d_call: TRBD2; clone_size: NA; j_call: TRBJ2-3; cdr3_nt: TGTGCCAGCAGCTCCCTCGCGGGGGGCACAGATACGCAGTATTTT; cdr3_aa: CASSSLAGGTDTQYF